This T cell receptor beta chain was retrieved from a study of T cell repertoires in cytomegalovirus infection. Germline V CDR1 and CDR2: ENHRY, SYGVKD. The CDR3 totals 13 residues. Trimming stripped 10 bases from V and 7 bases from J, with 14 bases between. TCRdb passed the reads through MiXCR, listing each CDR3 protein once. This table has some 100,000 distinct CDR3 sequences, less than 25% appearing once. The sample was CD8+ T cells from PBMCs. The gene calls are TRBV10-3 and TRBJ1-6; no clear D gene. The origin of this receptor is a human donor in good health (CMV status not recorded). Some clones in this sample may be carry-over from other donors' samples. CDR3 bases: TGTGCCACTTGGAATGGGGAAAATTCACCCCTCCACTTT. Amino acid sequence: CATWNGENSPLHF.